This T cell receptor (beta chain) was sequenced for a study of shared clonotypes between healthy human individuals. Study context: Three plates were used per donor for CD4 naive, three for CD4 memory, two for CD8 naive and one for CD8 memory.

Recent vaccinations or acute infections were absent in the healthy HIV-negative adult donors. TCRdb's table, derived via immunoSEQ multiplex PCR, lists solely in-frame clones and lacks some. Of over a million clones listed, around 75% are singletons. This CDR3 is built from 12 residues. From germline, CDR1 is MDHEN and CDR2 SYDVKM. Trimming stripped 3 bases from V and 6 bases from J, with 9 bases between. The V call is TRBV28, the J call TRBJ2-7; D is undetermined. The TCR sequence derives from a man aged 18 to 29 in good health. The sequenced material came from memory CD4+ T cells sorted from blood. Subset denoted: CD45RA-negative fraction. The CDR3 region is CASSFLGSEQYF. Here the CDR3 DNA reads TGTGCCAGCAGTTTCCTGGGTAGCGAGCAGTACTTC.